Listed here is a single T cell receptor (beta chain). Its antigen is not identified. This sample is part of a study of T cell responses to AZD1222 COVID-19 vaccine. Study-level points and caveats: Spike-specific TCRs gained breadth and depth after people received two AZD1222 doses. Only after the peak T cell response were repertoires sampled.

Germline CDR1 is SQVTM and CDR2 is ANQGSEA. V was trimmed by 5 bases and J by 2 bases, leaving 10 bases between them. The CDR3 has 13 amino acids. Clones were read by immunoSEQ multiplex PCR, and TCRdb kept only the in-frame ones, dropping some. The data contain more than 130,000 clones, 90% of them singletons. This sequence was found in an adult in good health. The sequencing here drew on peripheral blood, taken on day 0 of AZD1222 vaccination. The genes are TRBV29-1 and TRBJ1-5; weak D call: TRBD1 (5 bases). The chain's CDR3 is CSVQTGGNQPQHF. CDR3 DNA sequence: TGCAGCGTTCAAACAGGAGGCAATCAGCCCCAGCATTTT.